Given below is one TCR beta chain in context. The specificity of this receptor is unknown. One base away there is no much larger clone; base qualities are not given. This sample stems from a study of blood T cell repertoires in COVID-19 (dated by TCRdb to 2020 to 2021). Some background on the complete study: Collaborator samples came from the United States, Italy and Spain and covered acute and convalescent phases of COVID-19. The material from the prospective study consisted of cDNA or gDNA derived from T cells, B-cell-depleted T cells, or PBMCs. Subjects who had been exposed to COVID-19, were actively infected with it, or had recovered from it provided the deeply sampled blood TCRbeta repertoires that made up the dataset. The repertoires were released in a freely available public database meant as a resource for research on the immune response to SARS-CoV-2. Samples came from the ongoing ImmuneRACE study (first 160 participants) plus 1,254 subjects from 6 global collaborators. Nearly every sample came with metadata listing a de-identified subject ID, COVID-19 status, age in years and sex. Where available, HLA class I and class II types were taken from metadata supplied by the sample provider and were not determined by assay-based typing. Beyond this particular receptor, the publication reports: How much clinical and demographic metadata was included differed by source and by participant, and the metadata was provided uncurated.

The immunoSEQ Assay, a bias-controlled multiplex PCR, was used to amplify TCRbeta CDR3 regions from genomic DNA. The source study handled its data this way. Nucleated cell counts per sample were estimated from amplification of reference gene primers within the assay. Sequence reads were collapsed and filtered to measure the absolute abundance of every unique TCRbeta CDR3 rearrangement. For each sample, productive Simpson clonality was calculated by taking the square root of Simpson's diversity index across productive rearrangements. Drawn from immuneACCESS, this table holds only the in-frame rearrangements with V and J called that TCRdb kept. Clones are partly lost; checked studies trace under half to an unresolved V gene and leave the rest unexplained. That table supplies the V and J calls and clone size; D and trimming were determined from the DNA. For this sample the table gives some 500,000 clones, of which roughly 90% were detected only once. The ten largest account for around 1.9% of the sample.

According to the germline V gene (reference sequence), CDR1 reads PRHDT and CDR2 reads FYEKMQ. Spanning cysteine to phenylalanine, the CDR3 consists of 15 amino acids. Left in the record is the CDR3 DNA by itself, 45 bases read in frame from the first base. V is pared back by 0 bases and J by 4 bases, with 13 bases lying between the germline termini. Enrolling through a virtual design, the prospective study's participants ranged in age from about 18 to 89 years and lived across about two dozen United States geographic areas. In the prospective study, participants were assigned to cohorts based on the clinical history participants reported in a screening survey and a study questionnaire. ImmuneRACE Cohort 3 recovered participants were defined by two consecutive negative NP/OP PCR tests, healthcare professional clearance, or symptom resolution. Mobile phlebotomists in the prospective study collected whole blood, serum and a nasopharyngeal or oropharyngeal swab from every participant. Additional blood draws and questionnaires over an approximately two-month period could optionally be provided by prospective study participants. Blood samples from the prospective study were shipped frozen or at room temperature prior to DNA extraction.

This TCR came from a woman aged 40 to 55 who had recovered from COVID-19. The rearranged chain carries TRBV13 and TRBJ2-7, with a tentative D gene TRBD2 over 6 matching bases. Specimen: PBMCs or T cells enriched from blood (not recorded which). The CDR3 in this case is CASSLGGGDRYEQYF. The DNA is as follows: TGTGCCAGCAGCTTAGGCGGGGGAGATAGGTACGAGCAGTACTTC.